Below, 5 T cell receptor beta chains from the same sample are listed, as sequenced in a study of T cell repertoires in cytomegalovirus infection. One entry per CDR3 protein results from TCRdb running MiXCR on the reads. The table lists approximately 1,000,000 distinct CDR3 sequences, around 30% of them singletons. Their antigens remain unidentified. The sample was cultured CD8+ T cells from PBMCs, taken from culture after CMV antigen stimulation. These receptors were obtained from a human donor in good health (CMV status not recorded). Some clones in this sample may be carry-over from other donors' samples.

This clonotype was seen only a few times. V usage is TRBV19 and J usage is TRBJ2-1; 8 bases match TRBD1. The germline V gene has CDR1 LNHDA and CDR2 SQIVND (reference sequence). Germline trimming cut 4 bases from V and 3 bases from J; bases unmatched to any gene: 2. The CDR3 is 14 residues long. CDR3 residues: CASSTGGDYNEQFF. DNA for the CDR3: TGTGCCAGTAGTACAGGGGGCGACTACAATGAGCAGTTCTTC.

In its sample, this clonotype was seen a few times. J is TRBJ1-3 and V is TRBV5-4, with no clear D. V lost 0 bases, J lost 4 bases, and 8 bases lay in between. Germline CDR1 is SGHNT and CDR2 is YYREEE (reference sequence). CDR3 length equals 14 residues. CDR3 in amino acids: CASSLGLAGNTIYF. The CDR3 DNA is TGTGCCAGCAGCTTGGGACTTGCGGGAAACACCATATATTTT.

This clonotype was observed a few times. The J gene is TRBJ1-2, the V gene TRBV13, with D hard to call. This CDR3 region has 16 residues. Germline V gene data show CDR1 as PRHDT and CDR2 as FYEKMQ (reference sequence). The V gene lost 0 bases and the J gene lost 0 bases, with 11 bases spanning the gap. CDR3 sequence (DNA): TGTGCCAGCAGCTTAGGCGGCAGCCCCGCTAACTATGGCTACACCTTC. Translating gives CASSLGGSPANYGYTF.

J is TRBJ2-1 and V is TRBV5-8, with 8 positions matching TRBD2. The ends lost 1 base at V and 6 bases at J; junction bases unmatched: 6. CDR1 and CDR2 from the germline V gene are SGHTS and YDEGEE. The CDR3 is 15 residues long. The CDR3 here is CASSLMASGFNEQFF. The CDR3 nucleotides are TGTGCCAGCAGCTTGATGGCTAGCGGGTTCAATGAGCAGTTCTTC.

Regarding this clonotype: A much larger clone is a single base away; this may be a read error. The V and J genes are TRBV7-2 and TRBJ1-5, with a weak D call TRBD1 (5 bases). Trimming pared 1 base from V and 7 bases from J, leaving 11 bases between. The CDR3 extends over 14 amino acids. Per the germline V gene, CDR1 is SGHTA and CDR2 is FQGNSA. CDR3 loop: CASSLGGHTQPQHF. CDR3 sequence (DNA): TGTGCCAGCAGCTTAGGAGGACACACACAGCCCCAGCATTTT.